Listed below are T cell receptor beta chains from one sample, sequenced in a study of blood T cell repertoires in COVID-19. TCRdb's table, derived via immunoSEQ multiplex PCR, lists solely in-frame clones and lacks some. The sample lists roughly 70,000 clones; roughly four fifths were seen once. The material sequenced was peripheral blood. The receptors stem from a man between 65 and 85 years old with acute or convalescent COVID-19. CDR3s include the opening cysteine and the closing phenylalanine or tryptophan. Fields, in order: V gene, CDR3 length, clone size, D gene, J gene, CDR3 protein, CDR3 DNA. The D gene is left open where the match is weak. Not all rows give a size; the values are once, few, many and, for expanded clones, a class.

TRBV27,13,-,-,TRBJ2-7,CASSPGLRYEQYF,TGTGCCAGCAGTCCTGGACTCCGCTACGAGCAGTACTTC
TRBV28,14,-,-,TRBJ2-1,CASVRPGFYNEQFF,TGTGCCAGCGTCCGACCAGGCTTCTACAATGAGCAGTTCTTC
TRBV6-6,15,-,-,TRBJ2-5,CASTMRGLVVKTQYF,TGTGCCAGCACCATGAGGGGACTGGTGGTAAAGACCCAGTACTTC
TRBV28,12,-,-,TRBJ1-4,CASSLLREKLFF,TGTGCCAGCAGTTTATTGAGGGAAAAACTGTTTTTT
TRBV5-4,15,-,TRBD1,TRBJ2-3,CASSLATGSTDTQYF,TGTGCCAGCAGCTTGGCGACAGGGAGCACAGATACGCAGTATTTT
TRBV6-1,13,-,-,TRBJ1-4,CASSEAGGEKLFF,TGTGCCAGCAGTGAAGCTGGTGGCGAAAAACTGTTTTTT
TRBV19,13,-,-,TRBJ2-1,CASSIGTLNEQFF,TGTGCCAGTAGTATCGGGACTCTCAATGAGCAGTTCTTC
TRBV28,15,-,TRBD1,TRBJ1-6,CASSSRTGQSAPLHF,TGTGCCAGCAGTTCCCGGACAGGGCAATCGGCACCCCTCCACTTT
TRBV2,15,few,-,TRBJ1-4,CASSERGAGNEKLFF,TGTGCCAGCAGTGAGCGGGGGGCGGGTAATGAAAAACTGTTTTTT
TRBV5-4,13,-,-,TRBJ1-6,CASSPEVASPLHF,TGTGCCAGCAGCCCGGAGGTCGCTTCACCCCTCCACTTT
TRBV7-3,14,-,-,TRBJ2-7,CASSLKGGRDEQYF,TGTGCCAGCAGCTTAAAGGGAGGCAGGGACGAGCAGTACTTC
TRBV2,13,-,-,TRBJ1-1,CASSLGEGTEAFF,TGTGCCAGCAGCCTCGGGGAAGGGACTGAAGCTTTCTTT
TRBV29-1,13,-,-,TRBJ2-5,CSVVGSWQETQYF,TGCAGCGTTGTTGGGAGCTGGCAAGAGACCCAGTACTTC
TRBV18,17,-,-,TRBJ1-5,CASSPQGGAYSNQPQHF,TGTGCCAGCTCACCACAGGGAGGCGCGTATAGCAATCAGCCCCAGCATTTT
TRBV19,14,-,-,TRBJ1-5,CASSIPGVGQPQHF,TGTGCCAGTAGTATCCCCGGGGTTGGACAGCCCCAGCATTTT
TRBV6-5,13,-,-,TRBJ1-6,CASSPQGESPLHF,TGTGCCAGCAGCCCACAGGGTGAATCACCCCTCCACTTT
TRBV4-3,14,once,TRBD1,TRBJ1-6,CASSQEGQGSPLHF,TGCGCCAGCAGCCAAGAGGGACAGGGTTCACCCCTCCACTTT
TRBV4-2,13,few,-,TRBJ1-1,CASSPSGATEAFF,TGTGCCAGCAGCCCCTCAGGGGCCACTGAAGCTTTCTTT
TRBV29-1,12,many,TRBD1,TRBJ2-1,CSVGGQGNEQFF,TGCAGCGTGGGGGGACAGGGCAATGAGCAGTTCTTC
TRBV28,16,-,TRBD2,TRBJ2-5,CASSLFGTSGGGTQYF,TGTGCCAGCAGTTTATTTGGGACTAGCGGGGGGGGGACCCAGTACTTC
TRBV23-1,17,-,-,TRBJ1-1,CASSQTLGTYGNTEAFF,TGCGCCAGCAGTCAAACTCTTGGGACATACGGGAACACTGAAGCTTTCTTT
TRBV5-1,15,-,-,TRBJ2-7,CASRGGAPTSYEQYF,TGCGCCAGCAGGGGCGGGGCCCCCACTTCCTACGAGCAGTACTTC
TRBV28,13,-,-,TRBJ1-3,CASHDSRGNTIYF,TGTGCCAGTCATGACAGTAGGGGAAACACCATATATTTT
TRBV7-2,13,-,-,TRBJ2-3,CASSLDAALAQYF,TGTGCCAGCAGCTTAGATGCGGCTTTAGCGCAGTATTTT
TRBV6-5,13,-,-,TRBJ2-5,CASILTGEETQYF,TGTGCCAGCATATTGACAGGAGAAGAGACCCAGTACTTC
TRBV18,13,-,-,TRBJ2-7,CASSPPATYEQYF,TGTGCCAGCTCACCACCAGCAACCTACGAGCAGTACTTC
TRBV7-9,15,-,TRBD1,TRBJ1-1,CASSPGQGKNTEAFF,TGTGCCAGCAGCCCAGGACAGGGGAAAAACACTGAAGCTTTCTTT
TRBV28,15,-,-,TRBJ2-7,CASSSPREAAYEQYF,TGTGCCAGCAGTTCCCCCAGGGAGGCAGCCTACGAGCAGTACTTC
TRBV19,14,-,-,TRBJ1-1,CASSIGTRNTEAFF,TGTGCCAGTAGTATTGGTACTCGGAACACTGAAGCTTTCTTT
TRBV19,13,-,TRBD1,TRBJ2-2,CASSGTARGELFF,TGTGCCAGTAGCGGGACAGCTAGGGGGGAGCTGTTTTTT
TRBV9,14,-,-,TRBJ1-1,CASSPPLGGTEAFF,TGTGCCAGCAGCCCTCCCCTAGGGGGAACTGAAGCTTTCTTT
TRBV7-2,14,few,-,TRBJ2-1,CASSSRDFYNEQFF,TGTGCCAGCAGCTCCCGGGACTTCTACAATGAGCAGTTCTTC
TRBV29-1,13,few,-,TRBJ1-5,CSVGQGSNQPQHF,TGCAGCGTCGGTCAGGGCTCCAATCAGCCCCAGCATTTT
TRBV5-1,13,-,-,TRBJ1-6,CASSSEENSPLHF,TGCGCCAGCAGCTCTGAGGAGAATTCACCCCTCCACTTT
TRBV4-1,13,-,TRBD1,TRBJ1-2,CASSQADRAGYTF,TGCGCCAGCAGCCAAGCGGACAGGGCTGGCTACACCTTC
TRBV24-1,16,-,TRBD1,TRBJ2-2,CATSEWDRGSTGELFF,TGTGCCACCAGTGAGTGGGACAGGGGATCCACCGGGGAGCTGTTTTTT
TRBV25-1,14,-,TRBD1,TRBJ1-2,CAIHRGPLNYGYTF,TGTGCCATCCACAGGGGTCCCCTTAACTATGGCTACACCTTC
TRBV2,15,-,TRBD1,TRBJ1-4,CASSGLTGIYEKLFF,TGTGCCAGCAGTGGCTTGACAGGGATCTATGAAAAACTGTTTTTT
TRBV28,12,once,-,TRBJ2-3,CATTTSTDTQYF,TGTGCCACCACGACTAGCACAGATACGCAGTATTTT
TRBV29-1,14,-,TRBD2,TRBJ2-5,CSVGASGMPETQYF,TGCAGCGTGGGAGCTAGCGGGATGCCTGAGACCCAGTACTTC
TRBV28,12,-,-,TRBJ1-1,CASSLDSTEAFF,TGTGCCAGCAGTTTAGACAGCACTGAAGCTTTCTTT
TRBV7-2,13,-,TRBD1,TRBJ1-1,CASSPSGDRAPFF,TGCGCCAGCAGCCCGTCTGGGGACAGGGCACCTTTCTTT